This TCR beta chain is from a study of CD8 T cells in Susac syndrome (dated 2019 in TCRdb). Regarding the complete study: Repertoire sequencing was used to test whether CD8+ T cell activation and differentiation in Susac syndrome was antigen driven.

Peripheral blood CD8+ and CD4+ T cells from healthy donors, Susac syndrome patients and multiple sclerosis patients were profiled using high-throughput TCR beta sequencing. The multiple sclerosis controls were treatment-naive patients whose relapsing-remitting disease, either stable or active, fulfilled the revised McDonald criteria. Bulk CD8+ and CD4+ T cells were purified magnetically by negative isolation, whereas CD8+ TEMRA cells were enriched by FACS. Blood was collected in EDTA tubes and processed within 24 hours, with PBMCs isolated through density gradient centrifugation. PBMCs intended for TCR sequencing were frozen in liquid nitrogen and were later thawed in a 37 degrees C water bath. The sorted or isolated CD4+, CD8+ and CD8+ TEMRA cells had a purity of 90% or higher. Inclusive of the bounding cysteine and phenylalanine, the CDR3 is 14 residues long. The sequence is cut down to CDR3 DNA, 42 bases in frame from base 1. Cut back by 0 bases and 5 bases, the V and J ends lie 13 bases apart. CDR1 GTSNPN and CDR2 SVGIG are derived from the germline V gene (reference sequence).

RNA was extracted with the RNeasy kit and roughly 0.45 to 1 ug was reverse transcribed using random hexamers. The immunoSEQ multiplex PCR assay, which covers 54 Vbeta and 13 Jbeta segments, was used to amplify TCR beta CDR3 regions. PCR amplification bias was corrected using a synthetic template baseline for primer optimization and computational correction. From the authors' description of their analysis: Only productive sequences were kept, with reads annotated to V, D and J genes according to IMGT and analyzed in immunoSEQ Analyzer. Clonality was calculated as one minus the Shannon entropy normalized by log2 of the number of productive unique sequences. Public and private clones were assessed among the 100 most prevalent clones of each patient and control. A clone was defined as Susac-specific if it was absent from the healthy and MS cohorts, from 950 to 1,300 published viral clones and from other ImmuneACCESS disease sequences. The public reads were run again by TCRdb, first through fastp at Q25 and then through MiXCR, and only productive beta chains were kept. All rows with the same CDR3 protein become a single entry with the most common DNA and genes. For this entry, the V and J calls and clone size follow TCRdb and not the study's own pipeline. The sample table shows 130,000 or so distinct CDR3 sequences, and 95% are seen once. About 0.11% of the sample is in the top ten clones.

On the study overall, not on this receptor specifically: The number of individuals in the TCR sequencing and HLA analysis was acknowledged as relatively small.

Concerning this clonotype itself: No antigen is known for it. No base-level quality is on record; no much larger clone is a single base apart.

The sample consisted of CD4+ T cells from PBMCs. Recombination connected TRBV30 to TRBJ1-1; TRBD1 is possibly the D segment (6 matching bases). The clonotype was recovered from a human donor with multiple sclerosis. The nucleotide sequence reads as follows: TGTGCCTGGAGTGTAGGGGGGCGAGGGACTGAAGCTTTCTTT. It encodes CAWSVGGRGTEAFF.